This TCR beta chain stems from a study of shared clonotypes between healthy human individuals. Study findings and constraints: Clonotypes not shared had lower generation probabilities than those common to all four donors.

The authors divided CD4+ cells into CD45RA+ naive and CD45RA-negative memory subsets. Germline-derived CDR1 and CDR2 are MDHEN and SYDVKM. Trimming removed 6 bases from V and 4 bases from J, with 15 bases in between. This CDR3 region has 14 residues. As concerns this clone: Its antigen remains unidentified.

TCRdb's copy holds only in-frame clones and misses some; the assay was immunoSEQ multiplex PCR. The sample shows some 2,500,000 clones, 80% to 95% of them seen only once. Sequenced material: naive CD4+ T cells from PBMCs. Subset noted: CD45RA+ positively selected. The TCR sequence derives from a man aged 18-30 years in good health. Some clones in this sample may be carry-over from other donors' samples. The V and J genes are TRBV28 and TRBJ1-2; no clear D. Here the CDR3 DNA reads TGTGCCAGCAGACCTTCACCCAACCTCTATGGCTACACCTTC. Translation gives CASRPSPNLYGYTF.